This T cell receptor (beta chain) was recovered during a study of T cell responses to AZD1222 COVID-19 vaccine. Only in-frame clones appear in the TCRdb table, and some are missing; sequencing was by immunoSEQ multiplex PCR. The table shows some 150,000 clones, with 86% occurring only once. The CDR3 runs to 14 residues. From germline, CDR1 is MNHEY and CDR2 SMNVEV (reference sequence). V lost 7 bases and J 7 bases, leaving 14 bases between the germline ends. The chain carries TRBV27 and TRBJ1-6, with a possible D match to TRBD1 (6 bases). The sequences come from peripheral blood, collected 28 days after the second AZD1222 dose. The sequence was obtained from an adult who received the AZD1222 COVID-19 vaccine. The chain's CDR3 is CASTYYRANSPLHF. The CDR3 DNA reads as TGTGCCAGCACCTACTACAGGGCAAATTCACCCCTCCACTTT.